The following is a T cell receptor beta chain sequence with its context. Its specificity is unknown. Germline lookup yields CDR1 SGHVS and CDR2 FNYEAQ. The CDR3 is 23 amino acids. Unmatched junction bases numbered 23, after V lost 0 bases and J lost 0 bases. These data come from a study of T cell repertoires in cytomegalovirus infection. Whole-study context: Indications of both CMV infection and matching HLA type were provided by public TCR beta signatures. Notes on the study in general: Clonotype analysis showed dominance of the ex vivo response by HLA-C-restricted CMV-specific TCR beta clonotypes.

TCRdb ran MiXCR on the reads and lists one entry per CDR3 protein. Seen here are fewer than 900,000 distinct CDR3 sequences, around 29% observed once, and the top ten hold around 14%. The receptor's source is a human donor in good health (CMV status not recorded). Some clones in this sample may be carry-over from other donors' samples. Here the sequenced sample was cultured CD8+ T cells from PBMCs, taken from culture after CMV antigen stimulation. The chain is built from TRBV7-6 and TRBJ1-5; 7 positions match TRBD1. The CDR3, as DNA: TGTGCCAGCAGCTTAGCGCCGTCAATAGACCGGGACAGCACTAAATATAGCAATCAGCCCCAGCATTTT. As protein: CASSLAPSIDRDSTKYSNQPQHF.